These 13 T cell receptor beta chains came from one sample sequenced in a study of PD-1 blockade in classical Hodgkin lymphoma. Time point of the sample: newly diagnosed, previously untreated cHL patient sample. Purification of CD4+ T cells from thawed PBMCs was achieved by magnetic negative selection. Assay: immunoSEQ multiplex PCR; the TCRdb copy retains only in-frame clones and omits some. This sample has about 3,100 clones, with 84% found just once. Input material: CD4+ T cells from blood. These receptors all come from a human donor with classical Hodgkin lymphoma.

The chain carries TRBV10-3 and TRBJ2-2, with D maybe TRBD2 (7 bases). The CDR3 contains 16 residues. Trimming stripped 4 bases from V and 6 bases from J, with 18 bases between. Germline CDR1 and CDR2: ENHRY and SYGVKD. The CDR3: CAISANQGGGPGELFF. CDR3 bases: TGTGCCATCAGTGCCAATCAAGGGGGGGGCCCCGGGGAGCTGTTTTTT.

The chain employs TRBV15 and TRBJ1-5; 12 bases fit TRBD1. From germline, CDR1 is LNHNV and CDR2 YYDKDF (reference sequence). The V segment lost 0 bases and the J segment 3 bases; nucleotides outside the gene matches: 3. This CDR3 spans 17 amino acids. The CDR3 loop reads CATSRDWGQGANQPQHF. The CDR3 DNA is TGTGCCACCAGCAGAGATTGGGGACAGGGGGCCAATCAGCCCCAGCATTTT.

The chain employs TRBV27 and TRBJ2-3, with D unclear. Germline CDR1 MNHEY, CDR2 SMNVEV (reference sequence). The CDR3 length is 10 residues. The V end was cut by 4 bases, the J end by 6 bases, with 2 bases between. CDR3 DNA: TGTGCCAGCAGTTCCGATACGCAGTATTTT. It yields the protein CASSSDTQYF.

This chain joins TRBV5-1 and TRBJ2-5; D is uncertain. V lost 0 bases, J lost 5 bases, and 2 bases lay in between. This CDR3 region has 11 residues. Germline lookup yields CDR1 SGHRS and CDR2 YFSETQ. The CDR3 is CASSLAETQYF. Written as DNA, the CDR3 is TGCGCCAGCAGCTTGGCTGAGACCCAGTACTTC. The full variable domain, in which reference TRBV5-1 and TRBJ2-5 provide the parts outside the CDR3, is KAGVTQTPRYLIKTRGQQVTLSCSPISGHRSVSWYQQTPGQGLQFLFEYFSETQRNKGNFPGRFSGRQFSNSRSEMNVSTLELGDSALYLCASSLAETQYFGPGTRLLVL.

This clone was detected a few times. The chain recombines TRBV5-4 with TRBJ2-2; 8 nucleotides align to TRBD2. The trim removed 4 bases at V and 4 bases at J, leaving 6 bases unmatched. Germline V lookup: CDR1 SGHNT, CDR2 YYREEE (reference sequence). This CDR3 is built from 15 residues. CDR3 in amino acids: CASSPREGITGELFF. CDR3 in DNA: TGTGCCAGCAGCCCTCGGGAGGGCATCACCGGGGAGCTGTTTTTT.

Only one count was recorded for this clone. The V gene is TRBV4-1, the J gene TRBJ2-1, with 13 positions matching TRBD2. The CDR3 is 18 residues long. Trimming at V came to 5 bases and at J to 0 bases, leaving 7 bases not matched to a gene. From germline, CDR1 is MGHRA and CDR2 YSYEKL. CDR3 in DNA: TGCGCCAGCAGCGAGGGACTAGCGGGACCCTCCTCCTACAATGAGCAGTTCTTC. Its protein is CASSEGLAGPSSYNEQFF.

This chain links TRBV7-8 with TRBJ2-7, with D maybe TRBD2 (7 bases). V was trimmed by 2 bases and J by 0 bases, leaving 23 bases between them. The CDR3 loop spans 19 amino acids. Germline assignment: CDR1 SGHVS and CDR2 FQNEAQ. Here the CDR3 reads CASSLRGGTVAGDSYEQYF. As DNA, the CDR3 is TGTGCCAGCAGCTTAAGGGGGGGTACGGTGGCGGGAGACTCCTACGAGCAGTACTTC.

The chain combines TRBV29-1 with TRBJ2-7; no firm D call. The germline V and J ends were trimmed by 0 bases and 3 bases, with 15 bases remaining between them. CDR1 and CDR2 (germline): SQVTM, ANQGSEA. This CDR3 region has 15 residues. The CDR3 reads CSVEEGLPGSYEQYF. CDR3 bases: TGCAGCGTTGAAGAAGGCCTCCCGGGTAGCTACGAGCAGTACTTC.

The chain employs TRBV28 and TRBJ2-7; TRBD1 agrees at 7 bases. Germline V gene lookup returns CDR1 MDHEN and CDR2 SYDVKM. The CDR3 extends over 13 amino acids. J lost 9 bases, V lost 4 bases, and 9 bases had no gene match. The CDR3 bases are TGTGCCAGCAGTTCCCTTCCACCAGGGGGGCAGTACTTC. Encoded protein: CASSSLPPGGQYF.

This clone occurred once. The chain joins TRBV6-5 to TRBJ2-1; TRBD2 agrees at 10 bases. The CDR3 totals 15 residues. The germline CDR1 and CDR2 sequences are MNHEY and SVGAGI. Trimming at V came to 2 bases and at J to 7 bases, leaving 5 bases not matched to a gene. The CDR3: CASSYEAGGPNEQFF. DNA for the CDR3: TGTGCCAGCAGTTACGAAGCGGGAGGGCCGAATGAGCAGTTCTTC.

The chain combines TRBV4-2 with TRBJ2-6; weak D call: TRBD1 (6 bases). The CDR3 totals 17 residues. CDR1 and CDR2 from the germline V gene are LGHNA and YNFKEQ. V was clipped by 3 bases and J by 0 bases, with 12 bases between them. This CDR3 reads CASSHADSSSGANVLTF. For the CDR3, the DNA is TGTGCCAGCAGCCACGCGGACAGCTCCTCTGGGGCCAACGTCCTGACTTTC.

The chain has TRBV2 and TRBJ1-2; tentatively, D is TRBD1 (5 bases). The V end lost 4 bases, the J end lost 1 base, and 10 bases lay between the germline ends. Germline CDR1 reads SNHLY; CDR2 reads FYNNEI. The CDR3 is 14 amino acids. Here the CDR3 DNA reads TGTGCCAGCAGTGGACAGATATTTAACTATGGCTACACCTTC. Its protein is CASSGQIFNYGYTF.

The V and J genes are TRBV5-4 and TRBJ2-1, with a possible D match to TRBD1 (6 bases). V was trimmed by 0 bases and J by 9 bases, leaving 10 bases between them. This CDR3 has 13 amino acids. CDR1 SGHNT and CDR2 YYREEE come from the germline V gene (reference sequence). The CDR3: CASSLVGGREQFF. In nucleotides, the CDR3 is TGTGCCAGCAGCTTGGTTGGGGGCCGTGAGCAGTTCTTC.